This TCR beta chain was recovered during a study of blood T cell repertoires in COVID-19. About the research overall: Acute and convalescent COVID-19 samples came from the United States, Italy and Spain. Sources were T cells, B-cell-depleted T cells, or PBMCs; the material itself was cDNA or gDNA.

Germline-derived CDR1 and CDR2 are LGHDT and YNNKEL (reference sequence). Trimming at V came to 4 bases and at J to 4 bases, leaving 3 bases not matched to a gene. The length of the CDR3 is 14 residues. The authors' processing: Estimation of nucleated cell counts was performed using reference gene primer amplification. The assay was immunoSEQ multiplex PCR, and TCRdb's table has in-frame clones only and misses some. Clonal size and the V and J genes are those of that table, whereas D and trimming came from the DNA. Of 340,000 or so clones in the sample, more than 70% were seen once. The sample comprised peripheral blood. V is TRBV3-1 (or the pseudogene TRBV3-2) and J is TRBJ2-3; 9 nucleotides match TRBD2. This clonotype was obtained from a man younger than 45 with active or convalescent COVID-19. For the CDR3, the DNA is TGTGCCAGCAGCCGGACTAGCGATCCAGATACGCAGTATTTT. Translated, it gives CASSRTSDPDTQYF.